This TCR beta chain was recorded in a study of vaccination and CD4 T cells after COVID-19 (dated 2022 in TCRdb). Study-level background: Convalescent patients had a positive SARS-CoV-2 result on nasal swab PCR, and of these patients, under ten had mild disease and one had severe disease. The convalescent cohort included six males and four females, with two Hispanic individuals, seven Caucasians, two Asians and one multiracial person. Each participant got two doses of either the Pfizer-BioNTech BNT162b2 vaccine (n=8) or the Moderna mRNA-1273 vaccine (n=2). Post-COVID blood samples were collected from convalescent patients a median of approximately 100 days after diagnosis, with a range of about 30 to 170 days. The time from the second vaccine dose to post-vaccine blood sampling had a median of 72 days and ranged from about 14 to 241 days. The cultures were stimulated with overlapping spike peptide pools from SARS-CoV-2 and from the common cold coronaviruses HCoV-NL63, HCoV-OC43 and HCoV-229E. In control cultures, a CEFX viral epitope pool was used as positive control, an HIV-1 Nef peptide pool was used as negative control, or no peptide was added. In around 9 COVID-19 convalescent patients and a handful of infection-naive healthy vaccine recipients, researchers compared the spike-specific CD4+ TCR repertoire from before mRNA vaccination with the repertoire from after. What the authors observed across the whole study: The median number of SARS-CoV-2-reactive clonotypes rose from 20 to 25 after infection to a few dozen after vaccination, but the change was not significant. Among the post-vaccine SARS-CoV-2-reactive clones in convalescent patients, a median around 85% showed up only after vaccination, which suggests vaccine-specific priming. Relatively few convalescent patients were included in the study, and early timepoints after natural infection were not analyzed. In convalescent patients, nearly all vaccine-specific clones (304 of 307) were found to be mono-reactive for SARS-CoV-2 spike rather than cross-reactive with common cold coronaviruses.

Library preparation employed PCR. TCR sequencing of DNA from cultured CD4+ T cells used the Oncomine TCR Beta short-read assay at the Johns Hopkins FTIC core. The QIAamp micro DNA kit was used to extract genomic DNA from the cultured CD4+ T cells. Oncomine TCR Beta libraries made from cultured CD4+ T cells were pooled using unique dual indexes and sequenced on an Illumina iSeq 100. For the original study's pipeline: Non-productive sequences were removed, and CDR3s that did not start with C, did not end with F or W, or were shorter than 7 amino acids were discarded. Antigen-specific clonotypes were identified using the MANAFEST web application through comparison of peptide-stimulated wells with reference and other culture wells. An FDR below 0.05, an odds ratio above 5, and a productive frequency above 0.1% in at least two of three replicate wells were required for clones to be considered positive. Clonotypes that were significantly expanded in both SARS-CoV-2 spike wells and at least one common cold coronavirus spike condition were defined as cross-reactive. Similarity between CDR3 sequences was evaluated in R version 3.6.1 using Levenshtein distances (stringdist) and unrooted phylogenetic trees (ape). TCRdb reanalyzed the raw reads on its own, using fastp at Q25 for trimming and MiXCR for clone calling, and kept in-frame beta chains. Under each unique CDR3 protein, matching rows form one entry showing the most common genes and DNA. These V and J calls are TCRdb output, not the study's own analysis. The sample contains 20,000 to 25,000 distinct CDR3 sequences, about 68% of them found a single time. Jointly, the top ten make up 3% to 4% of the sample.

In light of the paper, this sample's treatment or condition label describes: 10-day PBMC culture with coronavirus spike peptide pools or control peptides (ViraFEST assay). The ViraFEST assay was used in the study, in which antigen-specific T cells were expanded with peptide pools and expanded clonotypes were subsequently identified by TCR sequencing. The convalescent patients' positive SARS-CoV-2 PCR tests fell between March and December 2020, which was before the Alpha, Beta and Delta variants emerged in the United States. PBMCs were cultured at approximately 2.1 million per well in IMDM supplemented with about 5% human AB serum and about 9.6 IU/ml IL-2, with about 10 ug/ml peptide pools added. Half of the culture medium was replaced with fresh IL-2-containing medium on days 3 and 7. CD4+ T cells were isolated after roughly 10 days of culture through negative selection using the EasySep CD4+ T cell isolation kit. Ficoll-Paque Plus gradient centrifugation was used to isolate PBMCs from whole blood, and the isolated PBMCs were then either used fresh or cryopreserved at -140C. In general, triplicate wells were set up for every culture condition.

For this clonotype: The clone's antigen remains unknown. No quality values exist for individual bases; no much larger clone is one base distant.

V and J are truncated by 5 bases and 5 bases respectively, leaving an intervening sequence of 18 bases. CDR3 length: 15 amino acids, cysteine to phenylalanine. Only the CDR3 portion is preserved as DNA: 45 bases, with reading frame beginning at the first base. Sequencing was carried out using CD4+ T cells from blood, cultured in vitro. The rearrangement combines TRBV12-3 or TRBV12-4 with TRBJ1-2; the D segment could be TRBD1, given 5 matching bases. This TCR derives from a human donor who had recovered from COVID-19. CDR3 region: CASSRGAGPGYGYTF. The nucleotide sequence reads TGTGCCAGCAGTAGAGGGGCGGGCCCTGGGTATGGCTACACCTTC.